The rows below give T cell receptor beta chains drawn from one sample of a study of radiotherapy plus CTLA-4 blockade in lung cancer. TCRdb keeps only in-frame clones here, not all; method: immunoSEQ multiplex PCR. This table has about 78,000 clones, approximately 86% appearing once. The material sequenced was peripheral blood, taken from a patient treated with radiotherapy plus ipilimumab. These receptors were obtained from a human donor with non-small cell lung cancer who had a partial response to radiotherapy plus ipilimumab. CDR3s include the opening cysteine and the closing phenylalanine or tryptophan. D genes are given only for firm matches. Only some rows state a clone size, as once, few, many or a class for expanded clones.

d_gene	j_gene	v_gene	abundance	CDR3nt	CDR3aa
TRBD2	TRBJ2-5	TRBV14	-	TGTGCCAGCAGCCAAGTACTAGCGGGAGGAGAGACCCAGTACTTC	CASSQVLAGGETQYF
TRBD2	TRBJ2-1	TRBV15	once	TGTGCCACCAGCTACCCCGGGACTAGCTCCTACAATGAGCAGTTCTTC	CATSYPGTSSYNEQFF
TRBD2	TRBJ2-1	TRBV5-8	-	TGTGCCAGCAGCTTGAATGCGGGAGAGATACCCTACAATGAGCAGTTCTTC	CASSLNAGEIPYNEQFF
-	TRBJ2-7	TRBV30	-	TGTGCCTGGAGCACGACCACAAACCTGGGGCCGGGCCAATTTTTCTACGAGCAGTACTTC	CAWSTTTNLGPGQFFYEQYF
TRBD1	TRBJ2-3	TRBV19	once	TGTGCCAGTAAGGCAGGGGGTTTCACAGATACGCAGTATTTT	CASKAGGFTDTQYF
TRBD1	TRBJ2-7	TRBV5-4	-	TGTGCCAGCAGCATCACCGGGACAGGGGATGACGAGCAGTACTTC	CASSITGTGDDEQYF
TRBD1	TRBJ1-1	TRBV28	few	TGTGCCAGCCAGACGGTCGACAGGGGAATGAACACTGAAGCTTTCTTT	CASQTVDRGMNTEAFF
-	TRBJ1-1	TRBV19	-	TGTGCCAGTAGTATTATAGGACTCACTGAAGCTTTCTTT	CASSIIGLTEAFF
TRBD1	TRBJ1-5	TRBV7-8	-	TGTGCCAGCAGCGCTACCGTCGGGACAGGGGTTCATCAGCCCCAGCATTTT	CASSATVGTGVHQPQHF
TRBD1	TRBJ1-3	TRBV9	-	TGTGCCAGCAGCGGGACAGGGGGAAACACCATATATTTT	CASSGTGGNTIYF
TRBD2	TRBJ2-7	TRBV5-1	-	TGCGCCAGCAGCCCCGGGGGGGAGCCTAAATACGAGCAGTACTTC	CASSPGGEPKYEQYF
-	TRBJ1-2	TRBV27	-	TGTGCCAGCAGTTTATACGGGGGGTATGGCTACACCTTC	CASSLYGGYGYTF
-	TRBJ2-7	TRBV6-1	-	TGTGCCAGCAGCCCCCGCGGGGTCTACGAGCAGTACTTC	CASSPRGVYEQYF
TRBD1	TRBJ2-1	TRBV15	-	TGTGCCACCAGCAGAGAAGCGACAGGGGGCTCTCATGAGCAGTTCTTC	CATSREATGGSHEQFF
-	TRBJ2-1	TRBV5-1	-	TGCGCCAGCAGCCCGTTTCCGGGACTGGCCAATGAGCAGTTCTTC	CASSPFPGLANEQFF
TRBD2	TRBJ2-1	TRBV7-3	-	TGTGCCAGCAGCCGGAGCGGGACTAGCGATGTAAGTGAGCAGTTCTTC	CASSRSGTSDVSEQFF
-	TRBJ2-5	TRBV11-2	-	TGTGCCAGCAGCTTAATAGGGGGTGACGAGACCCAGTACTTC	CASSLIGGDETQYF
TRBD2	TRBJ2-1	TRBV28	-	TGTGCCAGCAGTTTCGGACTAGCGGGAGCGGATCCCGACAATGAGCAGTTCTTC	CASSFGLAGADPDNEQFF
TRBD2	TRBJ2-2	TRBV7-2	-	TGTGCCAGCAGCTTAGGACTAGCGGGACGAACCGGGGAGCTGTTTTTT	CASSLGLAGRTGELFF
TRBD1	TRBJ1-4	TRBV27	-	TGTGCCAGCAGTTTATCCGCCCAGGGGGCGGAAAAACTGTTTTTT	CASSLSAQGAEKLFF
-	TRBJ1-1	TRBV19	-	TGTGCCTCCCGCTCCCGGGTGGGCACTGAAGCTTTCTTT	CASRSRVGTEAFF
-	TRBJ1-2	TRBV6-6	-	TGTGCCAGCAGGAGCGGGACAAGGGGCTATGGCTACACCTTC	CASRSGTRGYGYTF
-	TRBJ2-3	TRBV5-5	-	TGTGCCAGCAGCTTGGCCGGAGCGAGCACAGATACGCAGTATTTT	CASSLAGASTDTQYF
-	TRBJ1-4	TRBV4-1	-	TGCGCCAGCAGCCAAAGCTCGGTAGCAACTAATGAAAAACTGTTTTTT	CASSQSSVATNEKLFF